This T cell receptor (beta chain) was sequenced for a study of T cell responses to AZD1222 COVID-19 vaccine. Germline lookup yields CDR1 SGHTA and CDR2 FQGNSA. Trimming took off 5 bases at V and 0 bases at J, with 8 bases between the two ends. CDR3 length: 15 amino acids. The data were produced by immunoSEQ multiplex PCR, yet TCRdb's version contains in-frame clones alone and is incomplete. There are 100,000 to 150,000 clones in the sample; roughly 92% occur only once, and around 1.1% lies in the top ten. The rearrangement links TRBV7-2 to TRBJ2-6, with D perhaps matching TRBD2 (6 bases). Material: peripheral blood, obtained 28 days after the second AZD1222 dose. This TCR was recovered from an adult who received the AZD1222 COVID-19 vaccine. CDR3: CASSPGGSGANVLTF. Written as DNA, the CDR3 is TGTGCCAGCAGCCCCGGGGGCTCTGGGGCCAACGTCCTGACTTTC. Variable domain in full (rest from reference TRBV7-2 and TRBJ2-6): GAGVSQSPSNKVTEKGKDVELRCDPISGHTALYWYRQSLGQGLEFLIYFQGNSAPDKSGLPSDRFSAERTGGSVSTLTIQRTQQEDSAVYLCASSPGGSGANVLTFGAGSRLTVL.